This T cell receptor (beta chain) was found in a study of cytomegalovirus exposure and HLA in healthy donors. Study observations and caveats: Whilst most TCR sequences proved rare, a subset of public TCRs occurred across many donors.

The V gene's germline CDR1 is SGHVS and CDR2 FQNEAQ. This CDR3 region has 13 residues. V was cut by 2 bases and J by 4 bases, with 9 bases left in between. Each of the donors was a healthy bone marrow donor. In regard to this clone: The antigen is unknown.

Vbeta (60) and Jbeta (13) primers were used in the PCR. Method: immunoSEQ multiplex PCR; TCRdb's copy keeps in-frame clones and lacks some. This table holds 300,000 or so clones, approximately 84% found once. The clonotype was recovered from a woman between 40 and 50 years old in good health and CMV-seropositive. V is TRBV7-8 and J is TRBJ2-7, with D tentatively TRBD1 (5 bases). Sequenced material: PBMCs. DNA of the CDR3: TGTGCCAGCAGCTTACAGGGTCGATACGAGCAGTACTTC. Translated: CASSLQGRYEQYF.